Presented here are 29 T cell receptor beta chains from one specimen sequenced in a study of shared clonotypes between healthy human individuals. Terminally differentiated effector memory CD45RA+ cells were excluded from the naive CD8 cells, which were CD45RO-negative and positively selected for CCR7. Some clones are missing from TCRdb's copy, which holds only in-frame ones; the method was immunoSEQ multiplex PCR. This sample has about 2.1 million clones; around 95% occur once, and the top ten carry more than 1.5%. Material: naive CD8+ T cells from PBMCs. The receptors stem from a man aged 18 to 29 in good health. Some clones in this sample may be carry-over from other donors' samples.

Here the CDR3 DNA reads TGTGCCAGCAGTGAAGCGGCCCCGGGACAGATCTTCTCTGGGGCCAACGTCCTGACTTTC. This gives the protein CASSEAAPGQIFSGANVLTF. The rearrangement links TRBV2 to TRBJ2-6, with 7 bases lining up with TRBD1. The CDR3 is made up of 20 amino acids. With 0 bases clipped from V and 0 bases from J, the junction kept 11 bases outside the gene matches. From germline, CDR1 is SNHLY and CDR2 FYNNEI. The full variable domain, in which reference TRBV2 and TRBJ2-6 provide the parts outside the CDR3, is EPEVTQTPSHQVTQMGQEVILRCVPISNHLYFYWYRQILGQKVEFLVSFYNNEISEKSEIFDDQFSVERPDGSNFTLKIRSTKLEDSAMYFCASSEAAPGQIFSGANVLTFGAGSRLTVL.

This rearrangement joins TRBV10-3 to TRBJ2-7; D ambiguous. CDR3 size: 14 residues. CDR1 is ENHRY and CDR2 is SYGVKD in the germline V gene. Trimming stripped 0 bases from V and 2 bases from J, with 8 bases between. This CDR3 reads CAISESSRTYEQYF. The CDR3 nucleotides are TGTGCCATCAGTGAGTCGTCGCGCACCTACGAGCAGTACTTC.

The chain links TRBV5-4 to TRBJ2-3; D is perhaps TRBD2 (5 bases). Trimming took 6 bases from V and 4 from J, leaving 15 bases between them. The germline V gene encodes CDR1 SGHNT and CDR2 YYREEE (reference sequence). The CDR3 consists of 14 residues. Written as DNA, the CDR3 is TGTGCCAGCACCCTCACGGGGTACCCAGATACGCAGTATTTT. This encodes CASTLTGYPDTQYF.

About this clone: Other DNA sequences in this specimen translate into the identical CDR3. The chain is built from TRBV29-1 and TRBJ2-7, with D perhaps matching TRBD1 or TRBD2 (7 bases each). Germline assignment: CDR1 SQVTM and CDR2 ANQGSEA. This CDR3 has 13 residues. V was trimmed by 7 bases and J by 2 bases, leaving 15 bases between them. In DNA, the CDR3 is TGCAGCGCCAGGGGGGGGACCGCCTACGAGCAGTACTTC. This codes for CSARGGTAYEQYF.

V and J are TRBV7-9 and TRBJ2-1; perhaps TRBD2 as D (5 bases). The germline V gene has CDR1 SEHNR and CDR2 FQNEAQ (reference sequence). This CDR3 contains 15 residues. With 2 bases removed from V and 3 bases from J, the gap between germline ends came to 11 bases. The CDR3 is CASSLKDWVYNEQFF. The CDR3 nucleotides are TGTGCCAGCAGCTTAAAGGACTGGGTCTACAATGAGCAGTTCTTC. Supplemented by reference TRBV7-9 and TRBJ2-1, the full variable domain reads DTGVSQNPRHKITKRGQNVTFRCDPISEHNRLYWYRQTLGQGPEFLTYFQNEAQLEKSRLLSDRFSAERPKGSFSTLEIQRTEQGDSAMYLCASSLKDWVYNEQFFGPGTRLTVL.

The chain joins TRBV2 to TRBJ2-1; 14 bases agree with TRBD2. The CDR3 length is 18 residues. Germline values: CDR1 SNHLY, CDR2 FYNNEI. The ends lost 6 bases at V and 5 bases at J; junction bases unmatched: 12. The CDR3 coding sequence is TGTGCCAGCAGCCAAGCGAGAGGGACTAGCGGGAGTAACAATGAGCAGTTCTTC. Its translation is CASSQARGTSGSNNEQFF.

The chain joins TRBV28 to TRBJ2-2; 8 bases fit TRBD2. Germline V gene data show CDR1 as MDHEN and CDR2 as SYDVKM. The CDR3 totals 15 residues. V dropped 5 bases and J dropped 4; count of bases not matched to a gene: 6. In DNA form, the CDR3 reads TGTGCCAGCAGTCACCGGCTAGCGGGCACCGGGGAGCTGTTTTTT. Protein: CASSHRLAGTGELFF.

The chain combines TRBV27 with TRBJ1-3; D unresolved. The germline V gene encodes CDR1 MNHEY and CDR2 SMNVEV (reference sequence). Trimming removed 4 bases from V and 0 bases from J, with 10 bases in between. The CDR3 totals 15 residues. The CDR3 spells CASSSDGNSGNTIYF. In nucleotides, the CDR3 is TGTGCCAGCAGTTCGGACGGCAACTCTGGAAACACCATATATTTT.

The CDR3 is CASSPRRPLVYEQYF. CDR3 bases: TGTGCCAGCAGTCCGCGCCGGCCCCTTGTGTACGAGCAGTACTTC. This rearrangement joins TRBV27 to TRBJ2-7; D is unresolved. CDR1 is MNHEY and CDR2 is SMNVEV in the germline V gene (reference sequence). Trimming took 5 bases from V and 4 from J, leaving 18 bases between them. CDR3 length equals 15 residues.

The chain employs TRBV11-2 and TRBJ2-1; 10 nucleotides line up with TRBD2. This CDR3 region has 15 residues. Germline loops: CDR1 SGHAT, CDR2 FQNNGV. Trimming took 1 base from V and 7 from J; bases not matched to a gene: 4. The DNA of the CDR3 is TGTGCCAGCAGCTTAGCAGCGGGAGGGATTAATGAGCAGTTCTTC. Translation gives CASSLAAGGINEQFF.

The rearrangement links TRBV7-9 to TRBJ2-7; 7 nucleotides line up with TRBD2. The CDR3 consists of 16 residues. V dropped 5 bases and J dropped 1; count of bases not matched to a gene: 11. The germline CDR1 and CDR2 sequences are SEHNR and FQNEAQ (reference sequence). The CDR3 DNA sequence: TGTGCCAGCAGCGCCCCCTCGGGGGGAATTTCCTACGAGCAGTACTTC. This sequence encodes CASSAPSGGISYEQYF.

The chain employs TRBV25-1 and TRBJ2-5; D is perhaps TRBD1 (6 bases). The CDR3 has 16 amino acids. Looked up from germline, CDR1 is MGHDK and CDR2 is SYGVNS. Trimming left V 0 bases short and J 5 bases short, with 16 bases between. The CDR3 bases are TGTGCCAGCAGTGAATACAGGACGGGCCAGGGGGAGACCCAGTACTTC. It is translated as CASSEYRTGQGETQYF.

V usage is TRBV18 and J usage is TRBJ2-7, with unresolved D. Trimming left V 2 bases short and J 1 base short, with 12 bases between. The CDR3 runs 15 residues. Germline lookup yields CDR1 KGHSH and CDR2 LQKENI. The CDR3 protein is CASSPYGLRSYEQYF. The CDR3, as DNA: TGTGCCAGCTCACCATATGGGCTTAGGTCCTACGAGCAGTACTTC.

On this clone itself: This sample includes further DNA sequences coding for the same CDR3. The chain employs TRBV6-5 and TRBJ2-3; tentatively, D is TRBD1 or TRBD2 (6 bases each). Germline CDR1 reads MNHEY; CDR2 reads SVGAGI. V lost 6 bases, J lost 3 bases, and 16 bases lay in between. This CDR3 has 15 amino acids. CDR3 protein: CASSFRGRGTDTQYF. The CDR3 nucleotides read TGTGCCAGCAGCTTCAGGGGACGGGGGACAGATACGCAGTATTTT.

DNA of the CDR3: TGTGCCAGCAGTGGGGGCTATAACCCTCAGTACTTC. Translating it yields CASSGGYNPQYF. V is TRBV25-1 and J is TRBJ2-5; the D gene is possibly TRBD1 (5 bases). This CDR3 region has 12 residues. CDR1 and CDR2 from the germline V gene are MGHDK and SYGVNS. Trimming shortened V by 4 bases and J by 11 bases, and 14 bases separated the two germline ends.

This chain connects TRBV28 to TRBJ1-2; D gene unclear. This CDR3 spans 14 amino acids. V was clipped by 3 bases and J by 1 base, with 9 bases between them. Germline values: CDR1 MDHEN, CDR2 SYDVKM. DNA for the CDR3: TGTGCCAGCAGTTTTGCCAGGATTAACTATGGCTACACCTTC. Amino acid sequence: CASSFARINYGYTF.

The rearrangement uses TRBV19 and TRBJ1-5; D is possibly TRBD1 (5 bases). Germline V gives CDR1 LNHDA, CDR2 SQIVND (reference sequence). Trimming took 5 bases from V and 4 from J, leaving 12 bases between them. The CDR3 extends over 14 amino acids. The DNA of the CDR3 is TGTGCCAGTAGTGTCCGGGACGGAAATCAGCCCCAGCATTTT. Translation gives CASSVRDGNQPQHF.

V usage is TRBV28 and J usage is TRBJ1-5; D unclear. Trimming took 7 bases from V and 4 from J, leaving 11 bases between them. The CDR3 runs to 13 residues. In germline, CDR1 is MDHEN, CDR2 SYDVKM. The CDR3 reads CASTKRGNQPQHF. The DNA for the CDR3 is TGTGCCAGCACCAAAAGAGGGAATCAGCCCCAGCATTTT.

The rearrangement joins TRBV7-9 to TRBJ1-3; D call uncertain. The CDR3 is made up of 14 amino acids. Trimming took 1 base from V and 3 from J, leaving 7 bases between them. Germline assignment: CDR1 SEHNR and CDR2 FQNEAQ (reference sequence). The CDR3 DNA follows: TGTGCCAGCAGCTTAGAGCAGGTTGGAAACACCATATATTTT. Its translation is CASSLEQVGNTIYF.

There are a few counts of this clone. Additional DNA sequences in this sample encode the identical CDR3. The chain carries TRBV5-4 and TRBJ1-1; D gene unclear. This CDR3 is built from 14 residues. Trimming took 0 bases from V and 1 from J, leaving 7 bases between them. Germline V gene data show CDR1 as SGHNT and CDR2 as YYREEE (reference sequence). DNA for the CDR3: TGTGCCAGCAGCTTGGGTCTCACGAACACTGAAGCTTTCTTT. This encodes CASSLGLTNTEAFF.

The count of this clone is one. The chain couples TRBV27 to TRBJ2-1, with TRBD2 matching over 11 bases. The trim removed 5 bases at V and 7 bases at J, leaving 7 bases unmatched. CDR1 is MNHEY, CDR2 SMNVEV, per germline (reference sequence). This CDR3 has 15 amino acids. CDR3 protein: CASSPLAGEENEQFF. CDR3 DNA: TGTGCCAGCAGTCCACTAGCGGGAGAAGAGAATGAGCAGTTCTTC.

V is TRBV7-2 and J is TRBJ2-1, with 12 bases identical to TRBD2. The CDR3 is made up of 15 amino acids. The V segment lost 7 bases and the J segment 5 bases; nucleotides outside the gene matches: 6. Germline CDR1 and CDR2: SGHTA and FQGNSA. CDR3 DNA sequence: TGTGCCAGCACCCTACTAGCGGGAGGAGACAATGAGCAGTTCTTC. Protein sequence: CASTLLAGGDNEQFF.

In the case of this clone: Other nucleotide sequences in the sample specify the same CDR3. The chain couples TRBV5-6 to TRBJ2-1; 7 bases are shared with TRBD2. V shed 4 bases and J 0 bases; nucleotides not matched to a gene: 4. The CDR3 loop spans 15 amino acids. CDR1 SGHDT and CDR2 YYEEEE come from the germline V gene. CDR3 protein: CASSPGGGSYNEQFF. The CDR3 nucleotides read TGTGCCAGCAGCCCTGGGGGGGGCTCCTACAATGAGCAGTTCTTC.

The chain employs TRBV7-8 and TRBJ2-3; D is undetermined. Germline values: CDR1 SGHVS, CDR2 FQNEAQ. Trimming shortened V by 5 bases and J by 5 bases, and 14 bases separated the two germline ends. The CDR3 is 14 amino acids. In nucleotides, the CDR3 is TGTGCCAGCAGCCCTCTACTCTCGGGAGATACGCAGTATTTT. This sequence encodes CASSPLLSGDTQYF. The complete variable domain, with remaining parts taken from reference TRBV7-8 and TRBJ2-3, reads GAGVSQSPRYKVAKRGQDVALRCDPISGHVSLFWYQQALGQGPEFLTYFQNEAQLDKSGLPSDRFFAERPEGSVSTLKIQRTQQEDSAVYLCASSPLLSGDTQYFGPGTRLTVL.

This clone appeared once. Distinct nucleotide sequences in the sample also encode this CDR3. DNA of the CDR3: TGTGCCAGCAGTTTACCGGGGAACTATGGCTACACCTTC. Its protein product is CASSLPGNYGYTF. This chain uses TRBV28 with TRBJ1-2; D unresolved. Germline lookup yields CDR1 MDHEN and CDR2 SYDVKM. This CDR3 comprises 13 residues. V shed 2 bases and J shed 2 bases, with 6 bases lying between them.

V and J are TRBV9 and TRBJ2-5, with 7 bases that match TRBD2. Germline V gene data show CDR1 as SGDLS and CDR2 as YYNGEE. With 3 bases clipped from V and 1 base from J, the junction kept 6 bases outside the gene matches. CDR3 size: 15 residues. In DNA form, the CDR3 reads TGTGCCAGCAGCGGCGGGGGAGCGGCCCAAGAGACCCAGTACTTC. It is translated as CASSGGGAAQETQYF.

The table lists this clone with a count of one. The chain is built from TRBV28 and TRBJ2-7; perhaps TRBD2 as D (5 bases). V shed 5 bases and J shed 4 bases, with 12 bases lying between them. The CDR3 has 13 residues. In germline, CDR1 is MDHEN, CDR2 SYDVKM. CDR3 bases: TGTGCCAGCAGTGCCCCCGGGGTTTACGAGCAGTACTTC. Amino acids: CASSAPGVYEQYF.

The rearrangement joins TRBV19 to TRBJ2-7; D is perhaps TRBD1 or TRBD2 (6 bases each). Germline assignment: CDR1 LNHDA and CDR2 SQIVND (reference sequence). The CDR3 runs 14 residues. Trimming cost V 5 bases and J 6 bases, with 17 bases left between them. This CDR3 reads CASSFLGGPGEQYF. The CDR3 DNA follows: TGTGCCAGTAGTTTCCTAGGGGGGCCGGGCGAGCAGTACTTC.

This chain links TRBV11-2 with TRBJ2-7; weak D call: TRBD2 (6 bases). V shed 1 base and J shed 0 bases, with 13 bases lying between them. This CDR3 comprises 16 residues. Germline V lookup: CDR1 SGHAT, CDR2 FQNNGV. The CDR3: CASSLGIRDSSYEQYF. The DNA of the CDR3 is TGTGCCAGCAGCTTAGGGATCCGGGACTCCTCCTACGAGCAGTACTTC.